Given below is one TCR beta chain in context. Its antigen is still unknown. TCRdb's copy holds only in-frame clones and misses some; the assay was immunoSEQ multiplex PCR. The sample includes around 11,000 clones, around 91% of them seen just once. The CDR3 spans 17 residues. Germline loops: CDR1 LNHNV, CDR2 YYDKDF (reference sequence). V dropped 2 bases and J dropped 0; count of bases not matched to a gene: 5. These data belong to a study of Tregs in tolerant kidney transplant recipients. Study as a whole: Recipient Tregs were cultured approximately 16 days with activated donor B cells and IL-2. Sorting after B cell culture yielded CD25+CD127- and 4-1BB+CD40L- CD4+ cells. Study-wide results and limits: Biological reproducibility was not directly addressed, but technical replication error appeared minimal.

The chain combines TRBV15 with TRBJ2-3; 10 bases are shared with TRBD2. This TCR came from a human patient who received a combined kidney and bone marrow transplant. The material sequenced was Tregs from blood cultured with allogeneic cells, taken before the transplant. CDR3 region: CATSRQRTSGSTDTQYF. CDR3 bases: TGTGCCACCAGCAGACAAAGGACTAGCGGAAGCACAGATACGCAGTATTTT.